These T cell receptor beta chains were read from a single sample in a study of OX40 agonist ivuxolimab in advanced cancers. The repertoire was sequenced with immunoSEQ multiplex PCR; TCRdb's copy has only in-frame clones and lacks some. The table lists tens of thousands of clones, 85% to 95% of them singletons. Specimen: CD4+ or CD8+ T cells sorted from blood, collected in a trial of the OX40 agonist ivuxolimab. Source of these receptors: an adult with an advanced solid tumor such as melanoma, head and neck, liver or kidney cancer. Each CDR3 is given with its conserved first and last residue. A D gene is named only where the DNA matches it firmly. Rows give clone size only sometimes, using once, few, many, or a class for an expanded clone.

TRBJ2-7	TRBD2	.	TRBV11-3	TGTGCCAGCAGCTTAGAGGAGGCGGGAGAATTCGGCGAGCAGTACTTC	CASSLEEAGEFGEQYF
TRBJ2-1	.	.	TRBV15	TGTGCCACCAGTAGGGCATCCTACAATGAGCAGTTCTTC	CATSRASYNEQFF
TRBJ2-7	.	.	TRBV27	TGTGCCAGCAGTTTATCCGCCCACTTGGTCTACGAGCAGTACTTC	CASSLSAHLVYEQYF
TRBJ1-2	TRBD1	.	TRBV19	TGTGCCAGTGGAGAGGGGGCTGGTGGCTACACCTTC	CASGEGAGGYTF
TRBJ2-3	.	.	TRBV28	TGTGCCAGCACAGGACCTTTTCAGAAAGATACGCAGTATTTT	CASTGPFQKDTQYF
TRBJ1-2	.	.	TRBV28	TGTGCCAGCAGTCGGACCCCGGCGGACTATGGCTACACCTTC	CASSRTPADYGYTF
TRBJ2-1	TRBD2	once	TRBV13	TGTGCCAGCAGCTCCACCTCGCTAGCGGCCTCCTACAATGAGCAGTTCTTC	CASSSTSLAASYNEQFF
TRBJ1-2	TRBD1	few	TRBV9	TGTGCCAGCGGTACAGGGGGGTTGGATGGCTACACCTTC	CASGTGGLDGYTF
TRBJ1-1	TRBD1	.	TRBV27	TGTGCCAGCAGTTCAGGGGGCACTGAAGCTTTCTTT	CASSSGGTEAFF
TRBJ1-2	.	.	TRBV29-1	TGCAGCGTTGACCCCGTTAACTATGGCTACACCTTC	CSVDPVNYGYTF
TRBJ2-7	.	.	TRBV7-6	TGTGCCAGCAGCTTAGGTCTAGCGTCGTCCTACGAGCAGTACTTC	CASSLGLASSYEQYF
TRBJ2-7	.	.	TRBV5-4	TGTGCCAGCAGCTCCAAAGGGCTGGTCGAGCAGTACTTC	CASSSKGLVEQYF
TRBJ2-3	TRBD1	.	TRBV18	TGTGCCAGCTCACTCTCGACAGGGCGGTATTCAGATACGCAGTATTTT	CASSLSTGRYSDTQYF
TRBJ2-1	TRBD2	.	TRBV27	TGTGCCAGCAGTTATGGACTAGCGGGAGGGCCCAATGAGCAGTTCTTC	CASSYGLAGGPNEQFF
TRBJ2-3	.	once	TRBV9	TGTGCCAGCAGCCAGAGCGGGGGACAGGCGGAAGATACGCAGTATTTT	CASSQSGGQAEDTQYF
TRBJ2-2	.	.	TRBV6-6	TGTGCCAGCAGTCCCCTCCGGGAGCCCACCGGGGAGCTGTTTTTT	CASSPLREPTGELFF
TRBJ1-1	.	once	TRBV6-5	TGTGCCAGCAGTTATGAGGATTTCACTGAAGCTTTCTTT	CASSYEDFTEAFF
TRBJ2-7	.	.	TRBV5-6	TGTGCCAGCAGCTCCTTACTAGTACCGTCCCTCGAGCAGTACTTC	CASSSLLVPSLEQYF
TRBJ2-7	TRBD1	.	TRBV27	TGTGCCAGCAGTTTAGGGACAGGGGGCAACGAGCAGTACTTC	CASSLGTGGNEQYF
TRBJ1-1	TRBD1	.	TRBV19	TGTGCCAGTAGTATAGCAGGGGGCACTGAAGCTTTCTTT	CASSIAGGTEAFF
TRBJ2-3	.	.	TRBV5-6	TGTGCCAGCAGCTTGGACACTAGCCAGGCCCTTGATACGCAGTATTTT	CASSLDTSQALDTQYF
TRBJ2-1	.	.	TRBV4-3	TGCGCCAGCAGCTTAGGCCCAGGGACCAATGAGCAGTTCTTC	CASSLGPGTNEQFF
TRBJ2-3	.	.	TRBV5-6	TGTGCCAGCAGCTTGCAAATAGGGGAGGCAGATACGCAGTATTTT	CASSLQIGEADTQYF
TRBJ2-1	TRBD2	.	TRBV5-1	TGCGCCAGCAGGAGTTTGGCGGGAGGCGTGGGCAATGAGCAGTTCTTC	CASRSLAGGVGNEQFF
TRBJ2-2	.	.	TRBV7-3	TGTGCCAGCAGCTTAATCCCGGGCGACAGTTTGACCGGGGAGCTGTTTTTT	CASSLIPGDSLTGELFF
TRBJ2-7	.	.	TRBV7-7	TGTGCTAGCAGCTTAAAAGTTAGGGACGAGCAGTACTTC	CASSLKVRDEQYF
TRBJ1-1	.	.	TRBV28	TGTGCCAGCAGTTTTACTCGGGTTAACACTGAAGCTTTCTTT	CASSFTRVNTEAFF
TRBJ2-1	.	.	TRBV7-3	TGTGCCAGCAGCCTGTCGGGGGGCGTCGCGGACGAGCAGTTCTTC	CASSLSGGVADEQFF
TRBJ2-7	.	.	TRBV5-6	TGTGCCAGCAGCTTGTTCCAGATAACCTACGAGCAGTACTTC	CASSLFQITYEQYF
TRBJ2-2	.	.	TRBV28	TGTGCCAGCAGTTTATACTCCCTCCCCGGGGAGCTGTTTTTT	CASSLYSLPGELFF
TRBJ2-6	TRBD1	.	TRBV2	TGTGCCAGCACCCCGGGACAGACCTTGTCTGGGGCCAACGTCCTGACTTTC	CASTPGQTLSGANVLTF
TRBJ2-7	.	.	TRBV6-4	TGTGCCAGCAGTGACTCGAGAGGGACCGAGCAGTACTTC	CASSDSRGTEQYF
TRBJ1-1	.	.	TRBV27	TGTGCCAGCAGTTCAACATTGGGGACGATGAACACTGAAGCTTTCTTT	CASSSTLGTMNTEAFF
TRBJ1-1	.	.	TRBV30	TGTGCCTGGAGTATCCCGGGACATATGAACACTGAAGCTTTCTTT	CAWSIPGHMNTEAFF
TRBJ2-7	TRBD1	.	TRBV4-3	TGCGCCAGCAGCCAAGGGGTCGTAGGGACAGGGGCTTCCGAGCAGTACTTC	CASSQGVVGTGASEQYF
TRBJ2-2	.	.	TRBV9	TGTGCCAGCAGCATTGTCGCGGGGACCGGGGAGCTGTTTTTT	CASSIVAGTGELFF
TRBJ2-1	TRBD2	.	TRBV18	TGTGCCAGCTCACCCTCCGGGACTAGCGGGGGTATTGAGCAGTTCTTC	CASSPSGTSGGIEQFF
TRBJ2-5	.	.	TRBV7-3	TGTGCCAGCAGCTTAACGGCAGAGTACCAAGAGACCCAGTACTTC	CASSLTAEYQETQYF
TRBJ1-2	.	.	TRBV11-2	TGTGCCAGCAGCTGGGGGGTTCCCTATGGCTACACCTTC	CASSWGVPYGYTF
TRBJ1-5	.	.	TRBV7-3	TGTGCCAGCAGCTCTTGGGACAGCAATCAGCCCCAGCATTTT	CASSSWDSNQPQHF
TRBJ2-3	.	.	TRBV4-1	TGCGCCAGCAGCCAAGAGAGGGGTCCCGGGGCAGATACGCAGTATTTT	CASSQERGPGADTQYF
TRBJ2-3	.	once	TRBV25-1	TGTGCCAGCAGTGTCCCAGGGGCGATTATCACAGATACGCAGTATTTT	CASSVPGAIITDTQYF
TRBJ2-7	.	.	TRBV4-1	TGCGCCAGCAGCCTCCGGGACTCCCTTTCTCACGAGCAGTACTTC	CASSLRDSLSHEQYF